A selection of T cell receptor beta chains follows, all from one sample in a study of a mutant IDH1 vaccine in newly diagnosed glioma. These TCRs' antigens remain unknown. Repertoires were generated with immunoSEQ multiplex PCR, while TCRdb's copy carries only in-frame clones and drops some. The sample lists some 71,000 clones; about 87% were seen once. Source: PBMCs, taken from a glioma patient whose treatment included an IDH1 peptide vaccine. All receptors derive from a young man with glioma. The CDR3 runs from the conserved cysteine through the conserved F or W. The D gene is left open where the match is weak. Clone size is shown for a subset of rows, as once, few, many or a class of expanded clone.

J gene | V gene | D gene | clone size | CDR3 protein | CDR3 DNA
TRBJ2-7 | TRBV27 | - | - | CASSPPGSEQYF | TGTGCCAGCAGCCCTCCGGGGTCCGAGCAGTACTTC
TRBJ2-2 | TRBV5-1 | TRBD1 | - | CASSEGQGAFGELFF | TGCGCCAGCAGTGAGGGCCAGGGGGCCTTCGGGGAGCTGTTTTTT
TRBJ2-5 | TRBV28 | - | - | CASSSPSERTQETQYF | TGTGCCAGCAGTTCCCCCAGTGAGCGGACCCAAGAGACCCAGTACTTC
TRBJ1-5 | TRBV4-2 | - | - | CASSQDSGGQPQHF | TGTGCCAGCAGCCAAGATTCTGGGGGGCAGCCCCAGCATTTT
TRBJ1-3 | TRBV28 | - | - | CASNAFLSGNTIYF | TGTGCCAGCAATGCCTTCCTCTCTGGAAACACCATATATTTT
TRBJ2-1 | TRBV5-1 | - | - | CASSTTTPGEQFF | TGCGCCAGCAGCACCACTACCCCCGGTGAGCAGTTCTTC
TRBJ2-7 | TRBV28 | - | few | CASSNRDGNEQYF | TGTGCCAGCAGCAACCGGGACGGAAACGAGCAGTACTTC
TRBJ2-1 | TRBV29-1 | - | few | CSVDRDLYIHNEQFF | TGCAGCGTTGACCGGGACCTCTATATCCACAATGAGCAGTTCTTC
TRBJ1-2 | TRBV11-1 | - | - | CASSSGPRQGYTF | TGTGCCAGCAGCTCGGGGCCCCGCCAGGGCTACACCTTC
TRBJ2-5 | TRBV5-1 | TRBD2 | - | CAGPETSGSKDEYQETQYF | TGCGCCGGCCCGGAGACTAGCGGGAGTAAGGATGAGTACCAAGAGACCCAGTACTTC
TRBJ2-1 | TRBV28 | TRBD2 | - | CASSSIPRTSSWTNEQFF | TGTGCCAGCAGTAGCATCCCTCGGACTAGCTCTTGGACGAATGAGCAGTTCTTC
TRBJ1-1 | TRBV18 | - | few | CASSPGQRRSNTEAFF | TGTGCCAGCTCGCCGGGCCAGAGGAGGAGTAACACTGAAGCTTTCTTT
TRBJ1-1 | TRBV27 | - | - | CASSYTVGTEAFF | TGTGCCAGCAGTTACACCGTCGGCACTGAAGCTTTCTTT
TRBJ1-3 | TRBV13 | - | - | CASSLDRNTIYF | TGTGCCAGCAGCTTAGATAGAAACACCATATATTTT
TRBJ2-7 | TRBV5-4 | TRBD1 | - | CASSAGTGVRSSYEQYF | TGTGCCAGCAGCGCCGGGACAGGGGTAAGGAGCTCCTACGAGCAGTACTTC
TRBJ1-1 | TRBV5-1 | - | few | CASSLDRNQAEAFF | TGCGCCAGCAGCTTGGACAGGAATCAAGCCGAAGCTTTCTTT
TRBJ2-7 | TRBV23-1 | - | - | CASSQSRWDNSYEQYF | TGCGCCAGCAGTCAATCTCGCTGGGACAACTCCTACGAGCAGTACTTC
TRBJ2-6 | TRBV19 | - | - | CASSIARHSGASVLTF | TGTGCCAGTAGTATAGCCAGACACTCTGGGGCCAGCGTCCTGACTTTC
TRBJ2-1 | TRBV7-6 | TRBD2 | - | CASSLAPSGDGLWEQFF | TGTGCCAGCAGCTTAGCGCCGAGCGGGGACGGCCTCTGGGAGCAGTTCTTC
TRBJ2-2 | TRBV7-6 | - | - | CASSFGTPQGDGTGELFF | TGTGCCAGCAGCTTCGGGACACCCCAAGGGGATGGCACCGGGGAGCTGTTTTTT
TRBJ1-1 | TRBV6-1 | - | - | CATALHHDTEAFF | TGTGCCACCGCTCTCCACCACGACACTGAAGCTTTCTTT
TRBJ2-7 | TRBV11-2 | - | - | CASSLSRGSHEQYF | TGTGCCAGCAGCTTGTCCAGGGGAAGTCACGAGCAGTACTTC
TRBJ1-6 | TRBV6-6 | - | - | CATSYRGGNSPLHF | TGTGCCACAAGTTATCGGGGGGGTAATTCACCCCTCCACTTT
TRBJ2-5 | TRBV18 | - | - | CASSPGEQETQYF | TGTGCCAGCTCACCGGGGGAACAAGAGACCCAGTACTTC
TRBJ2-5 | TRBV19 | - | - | CASSMGVSSAETQYF | TGTGCCAGTAGTATGGGGGTCTCCTCGGCGGAGACCCAGTACTTC
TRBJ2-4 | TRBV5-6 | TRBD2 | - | CASSFAGRGTKNIQYF | TGTGCCAGCAGCTTCGCCGGGAGGGGTACCAAAAACATTCAGTACTTC
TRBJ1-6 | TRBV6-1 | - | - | CASSEEMWGQSSSYNSPLHF | TGTGCCAGCAGTGAGGAAATGTGGGGCCAGAGCAGCTCCTATAATTCACCCCTCCACTTT
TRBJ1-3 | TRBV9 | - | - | CASSVDSSGNTIYF | TGTGCCAGCAGCGTAGACAGCTCTGGAAACACCATATATTTT
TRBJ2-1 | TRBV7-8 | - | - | CASSLVGLASYNEQFF | TGTGCCAGCAGCTTAGTCGGGCTAGCATCCTACAATGAGCAGTTCTTC
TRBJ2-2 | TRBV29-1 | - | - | CSISGGGELFF | TGCAGCATCAGTGGGGGCGGGGAGCTGTTTTTT
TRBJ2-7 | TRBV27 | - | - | CASSPGVGSYEQYF | TGTGCCAGCAGTCCCGGCGTGGGCTCCTACGAGCAGTACTTC
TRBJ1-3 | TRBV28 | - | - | CASSFLRVSGNTIYF | TGTGCCAGCAGTTTTCTTCGGGTTTCTGGAAACACCATATATTTT
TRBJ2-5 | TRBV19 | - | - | CASSIGGTQYF | TGTGCCAGTAGTATCGGTGGGACCCAGTACTTC
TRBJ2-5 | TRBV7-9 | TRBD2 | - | CASSPSGGAETQYF | TGTGCCAGCAGCCCCTCCGGGGGGGCGGAGACCCAGTACTTC